These T cell receptor beta chains were read from a single sample in a study of blood T cell repertoires in COVID-19. Clones were read by immunoSEQ multiplex PCR, and TCRdb kept only the in-frame ones, dropping some. Of about 70,000 clones in the sample, roughly 80% were seen once. The sample comprised peripheral blood. These receptors were taken from a woman aged 80 or older with acute or convalescent COVID-19. Each CDR3 is given with its conserved first and last residue. Fields, in order: CDR3 length, V gene, clone size, D gene, J gene, CDR3 DNA, CDR3 protein. A D gene is named only where the DNA matches it firmly. The size field is filled for only some rows; it gives once, few, many or a size class.

CDR3 length: 18
V gene: TRBV21-1
clone size: NA
D gene: NA
J gene: TRBJ2-5
CDR3 DNA: TGTGCCAGCAGCCTACTTGCTCGGGGACACCCGTACCAAGAGACCCAGTACTTC
CDR3 protein: CASSLLARGHPYQETQYF

CDR3 length: 16
V gene: TRBV13
clone size: NA
D gene: NA
J gene: TRBJ2-5
CDR3 DNA: TGTGCCAGCAGCCCAAGGCGTACTAGCCTTCGGGAGACCCAGTACTTC
CDR3 protein: CASSPRRTSLRETQYF

CDR3 length: 15
V gene: TRBV7-2
clone size: NA
D gene: TRBD1
J gene: TRBJ2-7
CDR3 DNA: TGTGCCAGCAGCTTAGCAGGGACAGGATCCTACGAGCAGTACTTC
CDR3 protein: CASSLAGTGSYEQYF

CDR3 length: 13
V gene: TRBV5-1
clone size: NA
D gene: NA
J gene: TRBJ2-7
CDR3 DNA: TGCGCCAGCAGCTTGGCCAGGGACTACGAGCAGTACTTC
CDR3 protein: CASSLARDYEQYF

CDR3 length: 13
V gene: TRBV6-2/TRBV6-3
clone size: NA
D gene: NA
J gene: TRBJ2-3
CDR3 DNA: TGTGCCAGCAGTCCCTCCCGGACAGATACGCAGTATTTT
CDR3 protein: CASSPSRTDTQYF

CDR3 length: 15
V gene: TRBV27
clone size: NA
D gene: NA
J gene: TRBJ2-3
CDR3 DNA: TGTGCCAGCAGTTTAGGGGGGGCCGGCCCAGATACGCAGTATTTT
CDR3 protein: CASSLGGAGPDTQYF

CDR3 length: 16
V gene: TRBV7-9
clone size: few
D gene: NA
J gene: TRBJ2-7
CDR3 DNA: TGTGCCAGCAGCTTAGAGGCTAGCTACCCTAATGACGAGCAGTACTTC
CDR3 protein: CASSLEASYPNDEQYF

CDR3 length: 14
V gene: TRBV11-2
clone size: NA
D gene: NA
J gene: TRBJ2-7
CDR3 DNA: TGTGCCAGCAGCCCCCGGTCATACGACAACGAGCAGTACTTC
CDR3 protein: CASSPRSYDNEQYF

CDR3 length: 15
V gene: TRBV7-8
clone size: NA
D gene: TRBD1
J gene: TRBJ1-4
CDR3 DNA: TGTGCCAGCAGCTTAGTGACAGGGGGGAATGAAAAACTGTTTTTT
CDR3 protein: CASSLVTGGNEKLFF

CDR3 length: 16
V gene: TRBV5-1
clone size: NA
D gene: NA
J gene: TRBJ2-1
CDR3 DNA: TGCGCCAGCAGCACCGTTGGGGCTGCTCCTGTGGATGAGCAGTTCTTC
CDR3 protein: CASSTVGAAPVDEQFF

CDR3 length: 15
V gene: TRBV4-1
clone size: NA
D gene: NA
J gene: TRBJ1-2
CDR3 DNA: TGCGCCAGCAGCCAAGCCCAGGGGATGAACTATGGCTACACCTTC
CDR3 protein: CASSQAQGMNYGYTF

CDR3 length: 13
V gene: TRBV6-5
clone size: NA
D gene: NA
J gene: TRBJ1-1
CDR3 DNA: TGTGCCAGCAGGAAGACAGGGAACACTGAAGCTTTCTTT
CDR3 protein: CASRKTGNTEAFF

CDR3 length: 17
V gene: TRBV5-4
clone size: NA
D gene: NA
J gene: TRBJ1-6
CDR3 DNA: TGTGCCAGCAGCTTGGACCCAAACAGGGTTCTGAATTCACCCCTCCACTTT
CDR3 protein: CASSLDPNRVLNSPLHF

CDR3 length: 12
V gene: TRBV5-4
clone size: NA
D gene: NA
J gene: TRBJ2-4
CDR3 DNA: TGTGCCAGCAGCTCCGGGATAAACATTCAGTACTTC
CDR3 protein: CASSSGINIQYF

CDR3 length: 14
V gene: TRBV30
clone size: once
D gene: TRBD1
J gene: TRBJ1-3
CDR3 DNA: TGTGCCTGGAGTAGGCAGGGGGCCCGGGGCACCATATATTTT
CDR3 protein: CAWSRQGARGTIYF

CDR3 length: 15
V gene: TRBV7-6
clone size: NA
D gene: NA
J gene: TRBJ1-5
CDR3 DNA: TGTGCCAGCAGCTTACTTCGGTATAGCAATCAGCCCCAGCATTTT
CDR3 protein: CASSLLRYSNQPQHF

CDR3 length: 15
V gene: TRBV6-5
clone size: NA
D gene: TRBD1
J gene: TRBJ1-1
CDR3 DNA: TGTGCCAGCAGGGGGATGGACAGGGTGAACACTGAAGCTTTCTTT
CDR3 protein: CASRGMDRVNTEAFF

CDR3 length: 16
V gene: TRBV19
clone size: NA
D gene: NA
J gene: TRBJ2-3
CDR3 DNA: TGTGCCAGTAGTAACCAGGGGTTCTACCGCACAGATACGCAGTATTTT
CDR3 protein: CASSNQGFYRTDTQYF